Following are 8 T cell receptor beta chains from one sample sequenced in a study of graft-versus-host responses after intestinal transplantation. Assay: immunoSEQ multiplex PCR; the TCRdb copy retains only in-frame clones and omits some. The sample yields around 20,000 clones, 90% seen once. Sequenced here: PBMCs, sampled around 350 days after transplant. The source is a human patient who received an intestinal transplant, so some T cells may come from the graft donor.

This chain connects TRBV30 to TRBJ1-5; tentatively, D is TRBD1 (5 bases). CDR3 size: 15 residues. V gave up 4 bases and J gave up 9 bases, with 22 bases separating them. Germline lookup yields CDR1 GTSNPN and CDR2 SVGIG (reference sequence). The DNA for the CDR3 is TGTGCCTGGAACGAGCCGACAGTGGTCCTAGGGCCCCAGCATTTT. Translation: CAWNEPTVVLGPQHF.

The CDR3 spells CASSYGTGNEKLFF. In DNA form, the CDR3 reads TGTGCCAGCAGTTACGGGACAGGGAATGAAAAACTGTTTTTT. The V and J genes are TRBV6-5 and TRBJ1-4, with 9 bases identical to TRBD1. CDR1 and CDR2 (germline): MNHEY, SVGAGI. The CDR3 has 14 amino acids. Unmatched junction bases numbered 0, after V lost 2 bases and J lost 5 bases.

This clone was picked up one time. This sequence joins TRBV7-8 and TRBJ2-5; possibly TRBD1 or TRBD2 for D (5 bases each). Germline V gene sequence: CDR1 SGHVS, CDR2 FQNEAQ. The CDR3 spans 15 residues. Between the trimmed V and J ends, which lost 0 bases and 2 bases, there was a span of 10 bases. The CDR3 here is CASSLARAGQETQYF. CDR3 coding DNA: TGTGCCAGCAGCTTAGCGAGGGCAGGGCAAGAGACCCAGTACTTC. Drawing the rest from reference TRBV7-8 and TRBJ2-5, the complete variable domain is GAGVSQSPRYKVAKRGQDVALRCDPISGHVSLFWYQQALGQGPEFLTYFQNEAQLDKSGLPSDRFFAERPEGSVSTLKIQRTQQEDSAVYLCASSLARAGQETQYFGPGTRLLVL.

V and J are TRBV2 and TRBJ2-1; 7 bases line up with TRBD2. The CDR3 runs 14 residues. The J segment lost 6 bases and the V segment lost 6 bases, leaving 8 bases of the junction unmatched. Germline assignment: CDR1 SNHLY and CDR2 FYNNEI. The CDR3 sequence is CASSSGGSFNEQFF. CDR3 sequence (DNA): TGTGCCAGCAGCTCCGGGGGGTCTTTCAATGAGCAGTTCTTC.

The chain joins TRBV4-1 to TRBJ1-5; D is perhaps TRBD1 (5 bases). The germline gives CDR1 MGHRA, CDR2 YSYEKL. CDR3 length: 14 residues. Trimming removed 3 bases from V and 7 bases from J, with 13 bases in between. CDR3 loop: CASSHEQGGQPQHF. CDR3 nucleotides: TGCGCCAGCAGCCACGAGCAGGGCGGACAGCCCCAGCATTTT.

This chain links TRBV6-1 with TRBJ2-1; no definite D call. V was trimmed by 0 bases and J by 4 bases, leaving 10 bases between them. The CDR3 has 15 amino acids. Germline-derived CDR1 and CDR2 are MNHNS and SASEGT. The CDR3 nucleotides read TGTGCCAGCAGTGAAGCACAGACGAGTTACAATGAGCAGTTCTTC. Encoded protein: CASSEAQTSYNEQFF.

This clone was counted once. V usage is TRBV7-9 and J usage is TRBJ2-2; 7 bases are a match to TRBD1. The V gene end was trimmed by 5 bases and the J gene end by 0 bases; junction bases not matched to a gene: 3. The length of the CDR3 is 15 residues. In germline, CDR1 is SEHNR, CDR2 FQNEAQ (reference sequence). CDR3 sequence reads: CASSPGTANTGELFF. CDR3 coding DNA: TGTGCCAGCAGCCCAGGGACAGCGAACACCGGGGAGCTGTTTTTT.

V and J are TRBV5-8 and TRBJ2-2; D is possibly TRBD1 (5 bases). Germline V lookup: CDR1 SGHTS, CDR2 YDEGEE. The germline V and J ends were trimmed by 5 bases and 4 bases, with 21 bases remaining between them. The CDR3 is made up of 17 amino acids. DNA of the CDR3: TGTGCCAGCAGAAACCCAGGGAAGATTCGGGCCACCGGGGAGCTGTTTTTT. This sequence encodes CASRNPGKIRATGELFF.